This T cell receptor (beta chain) is from a study of shared clonotypes between healthy human individuals. Study overall: Researchers assigned three CD4 naive, three CD4 memory, two CD8 naive and one CD8 memory plate to each donor. Findings and caveats of the study: Clonotypes shared by all four donors outscored non-shared clonotypes in generation probability. On the whole, naive subsets had larger estimated richness than memory subsets had. Tissue TCR repertoires likely differ from these blood-only repertoires.

Notes on this clone: No antigen is known for it.

This CDR3 is 17 amino acids long. V was pared by 2 bases and J by 4 bases, with 6 bases of the junction left unmatched. CDR1 is MDHEN, CDR2 SYDVKM, per germline. Data came from immunoSEQ multiplex PCR; TCRdb stores just in-frame clones and leaves some out. The table records some 2 million clones, around 96% of them present only once. CD45RO negativity and positive selection for CCR7 defined naive CD8 cells, a population that excluded terminally differentiated effector memory CD45RA+ cells. The V gene is TRBV28, the J gene TRBJ2-2; 11 bases map to TRBD1. Sequenced sample: naive CD8+ T cells sorted from blood. The receptor comes from a man between 18 and 35 years old in good health. This CDR3 reads CASSLMGQGDVTGELFF. In nucleotides, the CDR3 is TGTGCCAGCAGTTTAATGGGACAGGGGGACGTCACCGGGGAGCTGTTTTTT.